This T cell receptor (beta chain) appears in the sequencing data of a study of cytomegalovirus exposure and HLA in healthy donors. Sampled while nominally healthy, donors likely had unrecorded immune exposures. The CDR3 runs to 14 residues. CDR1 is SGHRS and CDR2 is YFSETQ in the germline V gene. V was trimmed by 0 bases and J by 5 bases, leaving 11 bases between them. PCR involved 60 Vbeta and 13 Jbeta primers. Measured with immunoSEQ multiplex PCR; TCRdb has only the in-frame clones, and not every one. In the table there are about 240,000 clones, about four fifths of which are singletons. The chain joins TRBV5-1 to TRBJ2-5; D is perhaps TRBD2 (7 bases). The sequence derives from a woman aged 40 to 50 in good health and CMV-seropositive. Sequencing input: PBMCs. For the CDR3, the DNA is TGCGCCAGCAGCTTGGAAGGGGGAGGGGAGACCCAGTACTTC. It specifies CASSLEGGGETQYF.